This T cell receptor beta chain was obtained from a study of cytomegalovirus exposure and HLA in healthy donors. Study-wide background: The 120 or so validation repertoires used a platform that matched the one used for the roughly 700 first-cohort repertoires, as a later analysis reported.

Some clones are missing from TCRdb's copy, which holds only in-frame ones; the method was immunoSEQ multiplex PCR. There are over 250,000 clones in the sample; around 85% occur only once, and about 1% lies in the top ten. Trimming pared 0 bases from V and 1 base from J, leaving 6 bases between. This CDR3 spans 14 amino acids. Per germline, CDR1 MGHRA and CDR2 YSYEKL. The chain recombines TRBV4-1 with TRBJ1-2, with D unclear. What was sequenced was PBMCs. The receptor's source is a woman under 30 in good health and CMV-seronegative. In DNA, the CDR3 is TGCGCCAGCAGCCAAGATGTGTATAACTATGGCTACACCTTC. This sequence encodes CASSQDVYNYGYTF.